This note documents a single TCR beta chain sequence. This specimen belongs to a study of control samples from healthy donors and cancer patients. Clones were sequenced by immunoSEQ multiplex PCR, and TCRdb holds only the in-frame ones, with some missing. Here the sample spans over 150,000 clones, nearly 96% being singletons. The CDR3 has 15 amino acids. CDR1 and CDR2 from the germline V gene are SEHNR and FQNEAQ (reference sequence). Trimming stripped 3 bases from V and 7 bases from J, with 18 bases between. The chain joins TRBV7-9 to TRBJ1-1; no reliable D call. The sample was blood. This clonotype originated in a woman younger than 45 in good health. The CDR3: CASSFIQPGKDEAFF. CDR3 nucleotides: TGTGCCAGCAGCTTCATTCAACCGGGAAAGGATGAAGCTTTCTTT.